This T cell receptor beta chain derives from a study of read filtering for tumor transcriptome and immune sequencing. Study at large: Mean patient age was roughly 72 years, range roughly 40 to 85; around 17 male, over twelve female.

The CDR3 runs 13 residues. V shed 7 bases and J shed 9 bases, with 13 bases lying between them. Germline V CDR1 and CDR2: SNHLY, FYNNEI. From 300 to 450 ng of RNA, a library with molecular barcoded alpha/delta and beta/gamma adaptors was made. MiXCR, applied by TCRdb to the reads, yields one record per CDR3 protein. The data hold 42,000 or so distinct CDR3 sequences, with 13% observed a single time. This clonotype was seen ten or more times. The chain couples TRBV2 to TRBJ1-6; TRBD1 might be the D (5 bases). The sample comprised a population of CD138-negative cells sorted from bone marrow. This receptor was identified in a donor aged 40 or over with multiple myeloma. CDR3 sequence (DNA): TGTGCCAGCAAAAGAGACAGTGGTTCACCCCTCCACTTT. Translating it yields CASKRDSGSPLHF.